This is a list of T cell receptor beta chains from one sample in a study of vaccination and CD4 T cells after COVID-19. Antigens for these TCRs are unknown. From the PCR reads, TCRdb called clonotypes with MiXCR, one entry per CDR3 protein. The sample shows over 8,500 distinct CDR3 sequences, around 54% of them seen only once. The sequenced sample consisted of CD4+ T cells from blood, cultured in vitro. The receptors were gathered from a human donor who had recovered from COVID-19. Both conserved end residues are part of each CDR3. Each record gives: J gene, V gene, D gene, clone size, CDR3 protein, CDR3 DNA. D genes are given only for firm matches. Clone size appears in some rows only: once, few, many, or a class for an expanded clone.

J: TRBJ1-2; V: TRBV6-1; D: .; size: few; CDR3: CASCAGKNYGYTF; DNA: TGTGCCAGCTGTGCAGGAAAAAACTATGGCTACACCTTC
J: TRBJ2-7; V: TRBV18; D: .; size: .; CDR3: CASSPPMAGTYEQYF; DNA: TGTGCCAGCTCACCACCGATGGCGGGGACCTACGAGCAGTACTTC
J: TRBJ2-7; V: TRBV20-1; D: .; size: .; CDR3: CSARTGYEQYF; DNA: TGCAGTGCTAGAACAGGATACGAGCAGTACTTC
J: TRBJ2-1; V: TRBV2; D: .; size: .; CDR3: CASRGAGQYNEQFF; DNA: TGTGCCAGCAGAGGGGCTGGCCAGTACAATGAGCAGTTCTTC
J: TRBJ1-3; V: TRBV7-2; D: .; size: few; CDR3: CASSLDRDSGNTIYF; DNA: TGTGCCAGCAGCTTAGACAGAGACTCTGGAAACACCATATATTTT
J: TRBJ2-7; V: TRBV6-1; D: TRBD1; size: .; CDR3: CAGRQGSSYEQYF; DNA: TGTGCCGGTCGACAGGGGTCCTCCTACGAGCAGTACTTC
J: TRBJ1-1; V: TRBV5-1; D: .; size: .; CDR3: CASSSSWTRSFMNTEAFF; DNA: TGCGCCAGCAGCTCGAGCTGGACCCGATCCTTCATGAACACTGAAGCTTTCTTT
J: TRBJ1-2; V: TRBV7-2; D: TRBD1; size: .; CDR3: CASSLASGTGDANYGYTF; DNA: TGTGCCAGCAGCTTAGCCTCCGGGACAGGGGACGCTAACTATGGCTACACCTTC
J: TRBJ1-6; V: TRBV6-2/TRBV6-3; D: TRBD1; size: few; CDR3: CATGQGDSPLHF; DNA: TGTGCCACAGGACAGGGCGATTCACCCCTCCACTTT
J: TRBJ1-2; V: TRBV29-1; D: .; size: .; CDR3: CSVEEGVRGGYTF; DNA: TGCAGCGTTGAAGAGGGTGTAAGAGGTGGCTACACCTTC
J: TRBJ2-1; V: TRBV15; D: TRBD1; size: .; CDR3: CATSRAPGGALVNEQFF; DNA: TGTGCCACCAGCAGAGCTCCAGGGGGCGCCTTAGTTAATGAGCAGTTCTTC
J: TRBJ2-1; V: TRBV7-3; D: .; size: .; CDR3: CASSSARSPYNEQFF; DNA: TGTGCCAGCAGCTCCGCCCGGAGCCCCTACAATGAGCAGTTCTTC
J: TRBJ1-5; V: TRBV30; D: .; size: few; CDR3: CAWSRGGGQPQHF; DNA: TGTGCCTGGAGTCGAGGGGGGGGTCAGCCCCAGCATTTT
J: TRBJ2-3; V: TRBV19; D: TRBD2; size: .; CDR3: CASSTLAGGPADTQYF; DNA: TGTGCCAGTAGTACCTTAGCGGGGGGGCCCGCAGATACGCAGTATTTT
J: TRBJ2-2; V: TRBV20-1; D: .; size: .; CDR3: CSATPRTNGELFF; DNA: TGCAGTGCTACGCCGCGGACTAACGGGGAGCTGTTTTTT
J: TRBJ2-3; V: TRBV5-1; D: TRBD2; size: .; CDR3: CASRTSGTTDTQYF; DNA: TGCGCCAGCAGGACTAGCGGGACCACAGATACGCAGTATTTT
J: TRBJ2-7; V: TRBV6-5; D: TRBD1; size: .; CDR3: CASSYLFSTGESYEQYF; DNA: TGTGCCAGCAGTTACCTCTTCTCGACAGGGGAGTCTTACGAGCAGTACTTC
J: TRBJ1-4; V: TRBV7-9; D: .; size: .; CDR3: CASSSDSGNEKLFF; DNA: TGTGCCAGCAGCTCGGACAGTGGAAATGAAAAACTGTTTTTT
J: TRBJ1-5; V: TRBV19; D: TRBD1; size: .; CDR3: CASSDRGRSPSQPQHF; DNA: TGTGCCAGTAGCGACAGGGGGCGAAGTCCCTCTCAGCCCCAGCATTTT